The rows below give T cell receptor beta chains drawn from one sample of a study of early T cells in non-severe SARS-CoV-2 infection. TCRdb independently ran MiXCR on the 5' RACE reads; one entry per CDR3 protein. The repertoire has about 60,000 distinct CDR3 sequences, 20% to 25% of them found once; the top ten carry 15% to 20%. The sample was whole blood, taken at baseline. The receptors here all came from an adult who was a healthcare worker with PCR-confirmed SARS-CoV-2 infection or an uninfected control (not recorded which). Each CDR3 is given without its conserved first and last residue.

>TRBV29-1|TRBJ1-2
GTGDNYGYT
>TRBV6-2/TRBV6-3|TRBJ2-7
ASDPFGGSYEQY
>TRBV18|TRBJ1-2
ASSPETVAVYGYT
>TRBV5-1|TRBJ1-1
ASSFDSMNTEAF
>TRBV5-8|TRBJ1-6
ASSWGSSSYNSPLH
>TRBV4-1|TRBJ2-2
ASSQEAVRGTGELF
>TRBV7-2|TRBJ2-7
ASSLGATSSYEQY
>TRBV7-6|TRBJ2-5
ASSLTTETQY
>TRBV19|TRBJ2-1
ASTHRGSRGNYNEQF
>TRBV7-3|TRBJ2-3
ASSDPDPGPRTDTQY
>TRBV18|TRBJ2-6
ASSPSATVSGANVLT
>TRBV6-2/TRBV6-3|TRBJ1-6
ASSTTGTGSSPLH
>TRBV12-3/TRBV12-4|TRBJ2-7
ASSLWGRGDYEQY
>TRBV5-4|TRBJ2-3
ASSEGGRWSQY
>TRBV3-1|TRBJ2-2
ASSARLPGLAGRNTGELF
>TRBV4-1|TRBJ2-1
ASSQLRDEQF
>TRBV7-6|TRBJ2-3
ASSLRGRRTDTQY
>TRBV19|TRBJ2-5
ASKPGGDFQETQY
>TRBV7-2|TRBJ2-3
ASSPRGLYFTDTQY
>TRBV7-9|TRBJ2-1
ASSHQRGDYNEQF